This T cell receptor (beta chain) originates from a study of blood T cell repertoires in COVID-19. Whole-study context: Sites across the United States, Italy and Spain contributed samples from acute and convalescent COVID-19.

Under the authors' procedure: By means of reference gene primer amplification, nucleated cell counts were estimated. Here immunoSEQ multiplex PCR was the method, and the copy in TCRdb shows in-frame clones only, minus some. V and J calls and clone size are as listed in that table; D and trimming were resolved from the DNA. The sample holds roughly 460,000 clones, around 90% seen once. CDR3 length: 14 residues. Trimming took 5 bases from V and 1 from J, leaving 13 bases between them. Per germline, CDR1 SGHNT and CDR2 YYREEE (reference sequence). The chain uses TRBV5-4 and TRBJ2-7; possibly TRBD2 for D (6 bases). The source is a man aged 18 to 29 with COVID-19, enrolled during active disease. The sequenced material came from peripheral blood. The CDR3 region is CASSSLATSYEQYF. CDR3 nucleotides: TGTGCCAGCAGTTCTCTAGCGACGTCCTACGAGCAGTACTTC.